A single T cell receptor (beta chain) is shown here with its context. The germline gives CDR1 SGHNT, CDR2 YYREEE (reference sequence). Trimming at V came to 4 bases and at J to 5 bases, leaving 6 bases not matched to a gene. The CDR3 loop spans 15 amino acids. This record comes from a study of CD8 T cells in Susac syndrome. RNA in amounts of about 0.45 to 1 ug was reverse transcribed with random hexamers. Amplification of TCR beta CDR3 spanned 54 Vbeta and 13 Jbeta via immunoSEQ multiplex PCR. TCRdb ran MiXCR on the immunoSEQ multiplex PCR reads and lists one entry per CDR3 protein. Of 150,000 to 200,000 distinct CDR3 sequences in the sample, 92% were seen once.

This receptor was identified in a human donor in good health. The material sequenced was CD4+ T cells from PBMCs. The J gene is TRBJ2-2, the V gene TRBV5-4; 9 nucleotides match TRBD2. CDR3 residues: CASSMGLALTGELFF. Here the CDR3 DNA reads TGTGCCAGCAGCATGGGACTAGCACTTACCGGGGAGCTGTTTTTT.